Below are 14 T cell receptor beta chains sequenced from a single sample in a study of vaccination effects on CD4 cells after COVID-19. No antigen has been identified for these receptors. Antigen-specific CD4+ T cells were expanded (with viral peptide pools) by the ViraFEST assay ahead of sequencing. The culture ran for nine to eleven days, and then CD4+ T cells were isolated. Vaccinees lacked prior SARS-CoV-2 infection and tested negative for nucleocapsid antibodies. Measured with immunoSEQ multiplex PCR; TCRdb has only the in-frame clones, and not every one. The repertoire holds tens of thousands of clones, 65% to 85% seen once, with about 4% in the top ten. The sample in question was CD4+ T cells from PBMCs cultured with HCoV-OC43 spike peptides, obtained before COVID-19 vaccination. Subset noted: HCoV-OC43 spike overlapping peptide pool stimulation. The receptors were gathered from a human donor who received a COVID-19 vaccine.

V is TRBV7-3 and J is TRBJ1-6; 7 bases are shared with TRBD1. This CDR3 region has 14 residues. V was pared by 3 bases and J by 7 bases, with 3 bases of the junction left unmatched. Germline-derived CDR1 and CDR2 are SGHTA and FQGTGA. This CDR3 is CASSFGTANSPLHF. The DNA for the CDR3 is TGTGCCAGCAGCTTCGGGACAGCGAATTCACCCCTCCACTTT. The whole variable domain, filled in from reference TRBV7-3 and TRBJ1-6, reads GAGVSQTPSNKVTEKGKYVELRCDPISGHTALYWYRQSLGQGPEFLIYFQGTGAADDSGLPNDRFFAVRPEGSVSTLKIQRTERGDSAVYLCASSFGTANSPLHFGNGTRLTVT.

The rearrangement joins TRBV5-1 to TRBJ2-4; 10 bases line up with TRBD2. CDR3 size: 16 residues. CDR1 is SGHRS, CDR2 YFSETQ, per germline. V was clipped by 0 bases and J by 6 bases; unmatched bases: 6. CDR3 protein: CASSLELAGFGNIQYF. CDR3 sequence (DNA): TGCGCCAGCAGCTTGGAACTAGCGGGGTTCGGAAACATTCAGTACTTC.

V gene TRBV12-5 combines with J gene TRBJ2-1, with TRBD2 identical over 8 bases. V lost 6 bases to trimming and J lost 6 bases; unmatched junction nucleotides: 13. Looked up from germline, CDR1 is LGHNT and CDR2 is FRNRAP. The CDR3 consists of 16 residues. CDR3 DNA: TGTGCTAGTGGACCCGGGTACAGCGGGGGTCTCAATGAGCAGTTCTTC. Residues: CASGPGYSGGLNEQFF.

This chain connects TRBV11-2 to TRBJ2-1, with D possibly being TRBD1 (6 bases). The germline gives CDR1 SGHAT, CDR2 FQNNGV. The length of the CDR3 is 12 residues. Between the trimmed V and J ends, which lost 5 bases and 10 bases, there was a span of 12 bases. CDR3 sequence: CASSQVGQEQFF. The CDR3 region has the DNA TGTGCCAGCAGCCAGGTCGGACAGGAGCAGTTCTTC. Variable domain in full (rest from reference TRBV11-2 and TRBJ2-1): EAGVAQSPRYKIIEKRQSVAFWCNPISGHATLYWYQQILGQGPKLLIQFQNNGVVDDSQLPKDRFSAERLKGVDSTLKIQPAKLEDSAVYLCASSQVGQEQFFGPGTRLTVL.

The J gene is TRBJ1-5, the V gene TRBV30; the D gene is possibly TRBD1 (6 bases). V was cut by 3 bases and J by 11 bases, with 14 bases left in between. The CDR3 has 12 amino acids. Germline V lookup: CDR1 GTSNPN, CDR2 SVGIG (reference sequence). As DNA, the CDR3 is TGTGCCTGGAGCCGACAGGCAGGCACCCAGCATTTT. Translated: CAWSRQAGTQHF.

The chain links TRBV6-5 to TRBJ2-5; no firm D call. The CDR3 covers 14 residues. Deletions cut 2 bases from V and 1 base from J, with 8 bases between. Germline values: CDR1 MNHEY, CDR2 SVGAGI. This CDR3 reads CASSYGGSQETQYF. The CDR3 DNA follows: TGTGCCAGCAGTTACGGCGGCAGCCAAGAGACCCAGTACTTC.

This chain uses TRBV19 with TRBJ2-7; D ambiguous. Trimming took 9 bases from V and 3 from J, leaving 6 bases between them. The CDR3 sequence is 10 residues long. Germline CDR1 reads LNHDA; CDR2 reads SQIVND (reference sequence). DNA of the CDR3: TGTGCCAGAAGGGACTACGAGCAGTACGTC. Its protein product is CARRDYEQYV.

The chain links TRBV28 to TRBJ1-2; D might be TRBD1 (5 bases). The CDR3 loop spans 14 amino acids. CDR1 is MDHEN, CDR2 SYDVKM, per germline. V was shortened by 10 bases and J by 6 bases, with 21 bases between the two germline ends. CDR3 region: CATWEAGWKNGYTF. The CDR3 DNA sequence: TGTGCCACCTGGGAGGCAGGGTGGAAGAATGGCTACACCTTC.

CDR3 DNA: TGTGCCAGCAGTGAATGGGACCTTGGGCTGAGCTGGCAGTACGTC. Protein sequence: CASSEWDLGLSWQYV. The chain uses TRBV2 and TRBJ2-7; D possibly uses TRBD1 or TRBD2 (5 bases each). V lost 2 bases to trimming and J lost 9 bases, with 20 bases between them. Germline-derived CDR1 and CDR2 are SNHLY and FYNNEI. The CDR3 spans 15 residues.

The V gene is TRBV7-8, the J gene TRBJ1-5; TRBD1 agrees at 9 bases. The CDR3 loop spans 15 amino acids. J lost 3 bases, V lost 3 bases, and 3 bases had no gene match. Germline CDR1 SGHVS, CDR2 FQNEAQ. CDR3 in amino acids: CASSFNRGPNQPQHF. CDR3 DNA sequence: TGTGCCAGCAGCTTCAACAGGGGGCCCAATCAGCCCCAGCATTTT.

The V and J genes are TRBV28 and TRBJ2-1; D tentatively fits TRBD1 or TRBD2 (5 bases each). This CDR3 is 14 amino acids long. V shed 6 bases and J shed 0 bases, with 9 bases lying between them. Germline V gives CDR1 MDHEN, CDR2 SYDVKM. This CDR3 reads CASRGPSSYNEQFF. DNA of the CDR3: TGTGCCAGCAGGGGACCTAGCTCCTACAATGAGCAGTTCTTC.

Here the CDR3 DNA reads TGTGCCAGCAAAAACACAGATACGCAGTATTTT. This sequence encodes CASKNTDTQYF. The gene calls are TRBV6-6 and TRBJ2-3; D not certain. Trimming left V 7 bases short and J 2 bases short, with 4 bases between. Germline CDR1 and CDR2: MNHNY and SVGAGI (reference sequence). The CDR3 covers 11 residues.

The V call is TRBV6-5, the J call TRBJ1-1, with D tentatively TRBD1 (5 bases). The germline V gene encodes CDR1 MNHEY and CDR2 SVGAGI. Deletions cut 5 bases from V and 4 bases from J, with 17 bases between. The CDR3 has 15 residues. CDR3 sequence (DNA): TGTGCCAGCAGTCACAAAACAGGTTTGGTCACTGAAGCTTTCTTT. It is translated as CASSHKTGLVTEAFF.

V is TRBV5-1 and J is TRBJ1-1; TRBD1 aligns across 8 bases. The CDR3 has 14 amino acids. Trimming removed 0 bases from V and 7 bases from J; junction bases left unmatched: 5. Germline-derived CDR1 and CDR2 are SGHRS and YFSETQ. CDR3 nucleotide sequence: TGCGCCAGCAGCTTGGGACAGGGGAATTATGAAGCTTTCTTT. Translation gives CASSLGQGNYEAFF.